Reported below is one T cell receptor beta chain. Antigen: not known. Unique molecular identifiers were incorporated during preparation of the TCRbeta library. Using its own MiXCR run on the PCR reads, TCRdb lists one record per CDR3 protein. Among about 17,000 distinct CDR3 sequences listed, around 12% were seen once. Per the germline V gene, CDR1 is MDHEN and CDR2 is SYDVKM. V lost 3 bases and J 4 bases, leaving 6 bases between the germline ends. This CDR3 is built from 12 residues. This sample was taken from a study of T-cell reconstitution after alpha-beta-depleted transplantation in children. Overall study results and limits: At the one-year point after transplant, T-cell counts and TCRbeta diversity were found to come mostly from T cells that had been newly produced.

This sequence was found in a boy in the first two years of life who had a stem cell transplant for Wiskott-Aldrich syndrome, so the T cells may come from the graft donor. Sample: PBMCs, mostly from graft donor cells, taken 180 days after TCRalphabeta/CD19-depleted stem cell transplant. The chain employs TRBV28 and TRBJ1-2, with D possibly TRBD1 on 5 matching bases. The CDR3 is CASSLDTYGYTF. The CDR3 DNA reads TGTGCCAGCAGTTTGGACACCTATGGCTACACCTTC.